This entry is about one T cell receptor (beta chain). A second 7 to 11 cycle PCR used barcoded and J-beta primers. A template-switch adaptor with 12 random nucleotides tagged each cDNA molecule. Every sample produced at least 2.5 million CDR3-containing paired-end reads. TCRdb re-called the 5' RACE reads with MiXCR, one entry per CDR3 protein. The data contain 380,000 or so distinct CDR3 sequences, 45% to 65% of them singletons. This CDR3 contains 14 residues. Trimming left V 1 base short and J 1 base short, with 7 bases between. This sample is part of a study of blood T cells in healthy people across ages.

This TCR derives from a man in his 60s in good health. The sequencing sample was made of blood. V is TRBV12-3 or TRBV12-4 and J is TRBJ1-1; D gene ambiguous. Written as DNA, the CDR3 is TGTGCCAGCAGTTTAGGGACCGGGAACACTGAAGCTTTCTTT. It translates to CASSLGTGNTEAFF.